These T cell receptor beta chains were read from a single sample in a study of T cells in Graves' hyperthyroidism and ophthalmopathy. TCRdb reprocessed the multiplex PCR reads via MiXCR and lists one record per CDR3 protein. There are about 420,000 distinct CDR3 sequences in the sample; approximately 15% occur only once, and approximately 5.3% lies in the top ten. The sequenced sample consisted of blood. Source of these receptors: a woman aged 18-29 years with Graves' hyperthyroidism. Each CDR3 is given with its conserved first and last residue. A D gene is named only where the DNA matches it firmly. Where a row states a size, it is once, few, many or the class of an expanded clone; other rows omit it.

clone_size	v_call	d_call	j_call	cdr3_aa	cdr3_nt
many	TRBV10-3	TRBD1	TRBJ1-5	CAIRDRAGQPQHF	TGTGCCATCAGAGACAGGGCTGGACAGCCCCAGCATTTT
.	TRBV10-2	.	TRBJ1-5	CASSGGRINQPQHF	TGCGCCAGCAGTGGGGGACGGATCAATCAGCCCCAGCATTTT
many	TRBV18	.	TRBJ2-7	CASSPIDSYEQYF	TGTGCCAGCTCACCAATAGACAGCTACGAGCAGTACTTC
many	TRBV3-1	.	TRBJ1-1	CASSAQVDTEAFF	TGTGCCAGCAGCGCACAGGTTGACACTGAAGCTTTCTTT
.	TRBV28	.	TRBJ2-4	CASSFVSGYDGKNIQYF	TGTGCCAGCAGTTTCGTCTCCGGGTACGATGGCAAAAACATTCAGTACTTC
many	TRBV5-1	TRBD1	TRBJ2-1	CASSLAAGTGSDEQFF	TGCGCCAGCAGCTTGGCCGCCGGGACAGGGTCCGATGAGCAGTTCTTC
many	TRBV19	.	TRBJ1-2	CASSSTYGYTF	TGTGCCAGTAGTTCAACTTATGGCTACACCTTC
many	TRBV7-2	TRBD2	TRBJ2-1	CASSSGTSTYNEQFF	TGTGCCAGCAGCTCCGGGACTAGCACCTACAATGAGCAGTTCTTC
.	TRBV5-1	TRBD1	TRBJ1-2	CASSHGRDRAYGYTF	TGCGCCAGCAGCCATGGACGGGACAGGGCTTATGGCTACACCTTC
few	TRBV5-1	.	TRBJ1-1	CASSLRPLGGGMNTEAFF	TGCGCCAGCAGCTTGCGGCCTTTGGGGGGGGGAATGAACACTGAAGCTTTCTTT
many	TRBV20-1	TRBD2	TRBJ2-7	CSAVAGATGEEQYF	TGCAGTGCTGTAGCGGGAGCTACTGGGGAGGAGCAGTACTTC
.	TRBV7-9	.	TRBJ1-2	CASTNPGFGYGYTF	TGTGCCAGCACCAACCCCGGGTTCGGCTATGGCTACACCTTC
many	TRBV14	.	TRBJ2-1	CASSRGSGNEQFF	TGTGCCAGCAGCAGGGGGAGCGGCAATGAGCAGTTCTTC
.	TRBV20-1	.	TRBJ2-5	CSVRNFQETQYF	TGCAGTGTACGCAACTTCCAAGAGACCCAGTACTTC
many	TRBV6-1	.	TRBJ2-3	CASSKSGDTQYF	TGTGCCAGCAGCAAATCCGGGGATACGCAGTATTTT
.	TRBV2	TRBD2	TRBJ2-1	CASSLLGLAGKGGEQFF	TGTGCCAGCAGTTTACTGGGACTAGCGGGAAAGGGGGGTGAGCAGTTCTTC
.	TRBV5-8	.	TRBJ1-2	CASSLAGATSNYGYTF	TGTGCCAGCAGCTTGGCGGGGGCAACGTCTAACTATGGCTACACCTTC
.	TRBV6-2/TRBV6-3	TRBD2	TRBJ2-7	CASSRTSGEPYEQYF	TGTGCCAGCAGCAGGACTAGCGGGGAACCCTACGAGCAGTACTTC
many	TRBV5-1	TRBD1	TRBJ2-1	CASSQGTGGNEQFF	TGCGCCAGCAGCCAAGGGACAGGGGGAAATGAGCAGTTCTTC
few	TRBV9	TRBD2	TRBJ2-3	CASSAMSGRATDTQYF	TGTGCCAGCAGCGCTATGAGCGGGAGGGCCACAGATACGCAGTATTTT
few	TRBV19	TRBD1	TRBJ1-1	CASSPIGQGDTEAFF	TGTGCCAGTAGTCCCATCGGACAGGGGGACACTGAAGCTTTCTTT
many	TRBV6-1	TRBD1	TRBJ2-2	CASSESPGGSTGELFF	TGTGCCAGCAGTGAATCCCCAGGGGGCAGCACCGGGGAGCTGTTTTTT